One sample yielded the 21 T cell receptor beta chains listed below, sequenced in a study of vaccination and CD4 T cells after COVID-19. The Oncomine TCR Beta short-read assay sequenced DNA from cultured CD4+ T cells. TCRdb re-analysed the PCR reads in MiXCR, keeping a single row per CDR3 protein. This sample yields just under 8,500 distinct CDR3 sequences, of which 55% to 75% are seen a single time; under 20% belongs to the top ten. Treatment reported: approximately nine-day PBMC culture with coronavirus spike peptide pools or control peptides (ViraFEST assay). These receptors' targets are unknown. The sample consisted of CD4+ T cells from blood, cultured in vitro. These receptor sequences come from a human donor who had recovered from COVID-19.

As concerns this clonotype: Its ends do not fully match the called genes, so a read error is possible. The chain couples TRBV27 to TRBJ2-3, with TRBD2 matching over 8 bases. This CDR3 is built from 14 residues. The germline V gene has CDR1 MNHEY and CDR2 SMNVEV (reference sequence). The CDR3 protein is CAISSGTGTDTQYF. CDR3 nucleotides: TGTGCCATCAGTAGCGGGACGGGCACAGATACGCAGTATTTT.

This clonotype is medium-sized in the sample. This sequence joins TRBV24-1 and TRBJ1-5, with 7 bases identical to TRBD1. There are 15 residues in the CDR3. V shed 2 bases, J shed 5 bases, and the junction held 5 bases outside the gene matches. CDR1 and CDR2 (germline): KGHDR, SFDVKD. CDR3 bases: TGTGCCACCAGTGATTCGGGCAGGGGGGATCAGCCCCAGCATTTT. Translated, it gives CATSDSGRGDQPQHF.

The CDR3 nucleotides are TGTGCCAGCAGTCGAAGGACAGCTAACACCGGGGAGCTGTTTTTT. It encodes CASSRRTANTGELFF. The chain joins TRBV2 to TRBJ2-2, with D possibly TRBD1 on 6 matching bases. The germline gives CDR1 SNHLY, CDR2 FYNNEI. This CDR3 region has 15 residues. The V end lost 5 bases, the J end lost 2 bases, and 12 bases lay between the germline ends.

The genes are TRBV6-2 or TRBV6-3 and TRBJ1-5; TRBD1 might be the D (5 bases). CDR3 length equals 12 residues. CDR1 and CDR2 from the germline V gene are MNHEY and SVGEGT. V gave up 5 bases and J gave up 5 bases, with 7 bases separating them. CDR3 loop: CASSPRDQPQHF. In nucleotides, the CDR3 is TGTGCCAGCAGTCCCAGGGATCAGCCCCAGCATTTT.

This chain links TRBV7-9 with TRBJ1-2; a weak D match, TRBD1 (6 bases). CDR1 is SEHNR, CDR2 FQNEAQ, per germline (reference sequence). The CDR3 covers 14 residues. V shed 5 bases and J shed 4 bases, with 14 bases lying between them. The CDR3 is CASSTDSLGYGYTF. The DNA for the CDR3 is TGTGCCAGCAGCACGGACAGTCTCGGCTATGGCTACACCTTC.

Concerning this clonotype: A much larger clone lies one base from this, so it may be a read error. CDR3 DNA: TGCCCCAGCAGCCAATGGGGAAGCAGCTCAGAGCAGTACTTC. Translation: CPSSQWGSSSEQYF. The chain carries TRBV5-1 and TRBJ2-7; unclear D gene. The CDR3 runs to 14 residues. Germline V gene data show CDR1 as SGHRS and CDR2 as YFSETQ.

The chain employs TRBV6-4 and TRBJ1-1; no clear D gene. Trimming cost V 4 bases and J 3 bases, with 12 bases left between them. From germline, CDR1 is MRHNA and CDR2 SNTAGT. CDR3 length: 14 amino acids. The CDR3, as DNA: TGTGCCAGCAGTGCCGGATTTTCGGACACTGAAGCTTTCTTT. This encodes CASSAGFSDTEAFF.

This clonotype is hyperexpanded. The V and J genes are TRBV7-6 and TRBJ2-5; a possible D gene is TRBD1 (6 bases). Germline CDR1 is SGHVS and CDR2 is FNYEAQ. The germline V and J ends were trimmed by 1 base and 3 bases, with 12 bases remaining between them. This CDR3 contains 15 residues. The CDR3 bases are TGTGCCAGCAGCTTAGTGGGACACCGAGAAGAGACCCAGTACTTC. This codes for CASSLVGHREETQYF.

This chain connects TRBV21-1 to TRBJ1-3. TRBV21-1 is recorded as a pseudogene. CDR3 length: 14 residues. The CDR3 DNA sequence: TGTGCCAGCAGCATAGAGTACTCTGGAAACACCATATATTTT. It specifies CASSIEYSGNTIYF.

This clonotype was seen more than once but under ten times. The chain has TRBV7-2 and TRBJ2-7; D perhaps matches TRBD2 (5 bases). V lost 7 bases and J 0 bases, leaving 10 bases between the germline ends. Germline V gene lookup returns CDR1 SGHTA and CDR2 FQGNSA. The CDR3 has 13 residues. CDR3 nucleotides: TGTGCCAGCAACTCAGCGGCCTCCTACGAGCAGTACTTC. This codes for CASNSAASYEQYF.

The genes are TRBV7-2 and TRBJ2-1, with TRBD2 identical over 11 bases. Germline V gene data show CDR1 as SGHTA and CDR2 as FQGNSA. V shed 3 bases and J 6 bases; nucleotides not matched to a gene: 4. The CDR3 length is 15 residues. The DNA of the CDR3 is TGTGCCAGCAGCTTGCGTAGCGGGAGGGCCAATGAGCAGTTCTTC. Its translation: CASSLRSGRANEQFF.

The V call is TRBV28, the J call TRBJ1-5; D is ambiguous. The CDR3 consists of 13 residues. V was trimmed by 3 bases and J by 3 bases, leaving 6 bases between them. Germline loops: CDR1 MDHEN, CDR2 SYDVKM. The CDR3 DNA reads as TGTGCCAGCAGTTTGGTCTCCAATCAGCCCCAGCATTTT. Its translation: CASSLVSNQPQHF.

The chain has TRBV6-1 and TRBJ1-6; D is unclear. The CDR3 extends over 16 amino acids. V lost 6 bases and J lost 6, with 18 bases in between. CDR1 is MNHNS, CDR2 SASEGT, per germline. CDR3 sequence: CASSRMNAITNSPLHF. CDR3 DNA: TGTGCCAGCAGCCGAATGAATGCCATCACTAATTCACCCCTCCACTTT.

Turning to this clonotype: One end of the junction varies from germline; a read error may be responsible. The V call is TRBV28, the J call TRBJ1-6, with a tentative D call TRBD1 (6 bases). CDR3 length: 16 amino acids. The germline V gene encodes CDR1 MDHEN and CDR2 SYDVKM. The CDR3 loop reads CASRLGGAFYNSPLHF. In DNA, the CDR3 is TGTGCCAGCCGTTTAGGGGGGGCTTTCTATAATTCACCCCTCCACTTT.

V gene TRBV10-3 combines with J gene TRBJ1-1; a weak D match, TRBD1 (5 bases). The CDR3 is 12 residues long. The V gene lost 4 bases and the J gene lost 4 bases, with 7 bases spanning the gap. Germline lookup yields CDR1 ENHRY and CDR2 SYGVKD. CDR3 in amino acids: CAISGGGTEAFF. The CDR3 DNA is TGTGCCATCAGTGGTGGGGGCACTGAAGCTTTCTTT.

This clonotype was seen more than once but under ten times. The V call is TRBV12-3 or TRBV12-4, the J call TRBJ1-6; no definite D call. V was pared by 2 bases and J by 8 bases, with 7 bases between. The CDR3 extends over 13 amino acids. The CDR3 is CASSLIADSPLHF. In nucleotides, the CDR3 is TGTGCCAGCAGTTTAATCGCGGATTCACCCCTCCACTTT.

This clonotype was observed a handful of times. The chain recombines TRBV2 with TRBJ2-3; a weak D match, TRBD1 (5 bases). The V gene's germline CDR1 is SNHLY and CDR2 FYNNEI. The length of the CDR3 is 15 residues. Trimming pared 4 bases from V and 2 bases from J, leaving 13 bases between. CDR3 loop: CASSGTRVNTDTQYF. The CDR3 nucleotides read TGTGCCAGCAGTGGGACCAGGGTGAACACAGATACGCAGTATTTT.

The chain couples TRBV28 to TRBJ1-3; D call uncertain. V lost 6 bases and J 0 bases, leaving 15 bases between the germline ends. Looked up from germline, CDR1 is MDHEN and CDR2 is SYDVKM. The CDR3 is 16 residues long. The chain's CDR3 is CASRPHGLSSGNTIYF. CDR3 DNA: TGTGCCAGCAGACCACACGGTCTAAGCTCTGGAAACACCATATATTTT. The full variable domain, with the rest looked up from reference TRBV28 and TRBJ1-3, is DVKVTQSSRYLVKRTGEKVFLECVQDMDHENMFWYRQDPGLGLRLIYFSYDVKMKEKGDIPEGYSVSREKKERFSLILESASTNQTSMYLCASRPHGLSSGNTIYFGEGSWLTVV.

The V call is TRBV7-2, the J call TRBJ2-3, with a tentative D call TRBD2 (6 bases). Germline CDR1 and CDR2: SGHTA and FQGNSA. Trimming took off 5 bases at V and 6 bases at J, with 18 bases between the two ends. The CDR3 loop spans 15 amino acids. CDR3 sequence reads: CASSPRLVMADTQYF. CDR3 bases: TGTGCCAGCAGCCCAAGACTAGTAATGGCGGATACGCAGTATTTT.

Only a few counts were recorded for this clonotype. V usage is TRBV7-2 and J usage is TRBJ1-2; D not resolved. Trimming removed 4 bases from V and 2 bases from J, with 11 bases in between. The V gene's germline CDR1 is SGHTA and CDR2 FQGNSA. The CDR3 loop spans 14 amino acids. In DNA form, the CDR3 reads TGTGCCAGCAGCTGGAGGGCAGCCAACTATGGCTACACCTTC. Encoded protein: CASSWRAANYGYTF.

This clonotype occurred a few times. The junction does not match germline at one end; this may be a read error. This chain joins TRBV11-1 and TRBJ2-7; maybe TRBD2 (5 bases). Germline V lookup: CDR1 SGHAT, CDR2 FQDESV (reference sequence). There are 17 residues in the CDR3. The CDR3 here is CASSQASMRGLHYEQYF. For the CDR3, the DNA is TGCGCCAGCAGCCAAGCCTCAATGAGAGGACTTCACTACGAGCAGTACTTC.